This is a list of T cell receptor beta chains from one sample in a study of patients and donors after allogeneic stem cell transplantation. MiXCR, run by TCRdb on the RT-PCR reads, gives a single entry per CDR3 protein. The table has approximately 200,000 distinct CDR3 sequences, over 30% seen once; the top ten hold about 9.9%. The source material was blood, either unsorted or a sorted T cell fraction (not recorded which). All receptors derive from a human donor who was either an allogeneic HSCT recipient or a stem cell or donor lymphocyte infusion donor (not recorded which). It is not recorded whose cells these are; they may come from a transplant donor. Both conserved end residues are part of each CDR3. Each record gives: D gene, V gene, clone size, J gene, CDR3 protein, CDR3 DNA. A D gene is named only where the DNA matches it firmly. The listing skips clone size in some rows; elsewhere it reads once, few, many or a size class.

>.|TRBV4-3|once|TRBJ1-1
CASSHPAGGGTEAFF
TGCGCCAGCAGCCACCCCGCGGGGGGCGGCACTGAAGCTTTCTTT
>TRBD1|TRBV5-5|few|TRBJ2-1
CASSQGTGDYNEQFF
TGTGCCAGCAGCCAAGGGACAGGGGACTACAATGAGCAGTTCTTC
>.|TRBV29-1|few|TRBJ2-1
CSVDRGSYNEQFF
TGCAGCGTTGACAGGGGTTCCTACAATGAGCAGTTCTTC
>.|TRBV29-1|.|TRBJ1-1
CSATVRDLYDTEAFF
TGCAGCGCGACAGTACGGGACCTTTATGACACTGAAGCTTTCTTT
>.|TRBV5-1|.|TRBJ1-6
CASSLNQGSNSPLHF
TGCGCCAGCAGCTTAAACCAGGGAAGTAATTCACCCCTCCACTTT
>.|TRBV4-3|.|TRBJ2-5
CASSQDWRETQYF
TGCGCCAGCAGCCAAGATTGGAGGGAGACCCAGTACTTC
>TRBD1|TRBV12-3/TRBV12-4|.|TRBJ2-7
CASSLALGQARSYEQYF
TGTGCCAGCAGTTTAGCGCTAGGACAGGCCCGATCCTACGAGCAGTACTTC
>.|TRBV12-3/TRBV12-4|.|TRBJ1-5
CASSPAGNQPQHF
TGTGCCAGCAGCCCCGCGGGGAATCAGCCCCAGCATTTT
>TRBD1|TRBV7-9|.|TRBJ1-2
CASSHDRASYGYTF
TGTGCCAGCAGCCATGACAGGGCTTCCTATGGCTACACCTTC
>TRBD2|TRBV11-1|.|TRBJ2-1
CASSLVISGGFGEQFF
TGTGCCAGCAGCTTAGTTATTAGCGGGGGGTTCGGTGAGCAGTTCTTC
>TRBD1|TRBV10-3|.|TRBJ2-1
CAISESEGADEQFF
TGTGCCATCAGTGAGTCTGAGGGGGCGGATGAGCAGTTCTTC
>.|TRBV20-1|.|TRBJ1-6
CSAVRANSPLHF
TGCAGTGCGGTCAGGGCTAATTCACCCCTCCACTTT
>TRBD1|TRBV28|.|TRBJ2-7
CASRTGQGQYEQYF
TGTGCCAGCAGAACAGGACAGGGCCAATACGAGCAGTACTTC
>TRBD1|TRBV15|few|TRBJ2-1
CATSRDGTVYNEQFF
TGTGCCACCAGCAGGGATGGGACAGTCTACAATGAGCAGTTCTTC
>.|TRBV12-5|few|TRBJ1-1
CASGLVLRGAPSLNTEAFF
TGTGCTAGTGGTTTGGTACTGAGAGGGGCCCCCAGCCTGAACACTGAAGCTTTCTTT
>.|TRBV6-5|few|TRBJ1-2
CASSYAGARDGYTF
TGTGCCAGCAGTTACGCGGGGGCGCGAGACGGCTACACCTTC
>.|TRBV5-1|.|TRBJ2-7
CASSTGHRYEQYF
TGCGCCAGCAGCACGGGACACCGCTACGAGCAGTACTTC
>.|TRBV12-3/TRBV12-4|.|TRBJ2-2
CASSPWGASGELFF
TGTGCCAGCAGTCCCTGGGGGGCCAGCGGGGAGCTGTTTTTT
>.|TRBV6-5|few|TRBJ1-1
CASSYSGEWTEAFF
TGTGCCAGCAGTTACTCGGGGGAGTGGACTGAAGCTTTCTTT
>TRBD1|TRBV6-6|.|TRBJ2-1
CASRGQGNEQFF
TGTGCCAGCAGAGGACAGGGGAATGAGCAGTTCTTC